Presented here are 20 T cell receptor beta chains from one specimen sequenced in a study of T-cell memory formation after mild COVID-19 (dated by TCRdb to the early 2020s). Library creation used 5' RACE. The sample was run on an Illumina NovaSeq 6000. In TCRdb, the public reads were trimmed at Q25 with fastp and aligned with MiXCR, with productive beta chains retained. Records with the same CDR3 protein are collapsed into one entry carrying the most frequent genes and DNA. Recorded for this sample are almost 350,000 distinct CDR3 sequences; 20% to 25% of them occurred a single time. The ten largest clones take up 21% of the sample. Sequenced sample: PBMCs or a T cell subset sorted from them (not recorded which). The receptors were sampled from a man aged 18 to 30 who had mild COVID-19 (a few samples of this study predate the infection). The sample titles of this study are shuffled in the database, so cell type and time point are left out; the donor was told from shared clones.

This clonotype came up many times. V is TRBV2 and J is TRBJ2-5, with D unresolved. The CDR3 runs 13 residues. V lost 2 bases and J 1 base, leaving 5 bases between the germline ends. Germline-derived CDR1 and CDR2 are SNHLY and FYNNEI. Here the CDR3 DNA reads TGTGCCAGCAGTGAAATCAGCCAAGAGACCCAGTACTTC. Translating it yields CASSEISQETQYF.

A few counts support this clonotype. The CDR3 protein is CASSPSGTSYEQYF. The CDR3, as DNA: TGTGCCAGTAGTCCTAGCGGTACTTCCTACGAGCAGTACTTC. V gene TRBV19 combines with J gene TRBJ2-7, with 7 bases aligning to TRBD2. The V gene end was trimmed by 5 bases and the J gene end by 1 base; junction bases not matched to a gene: 5. The germline gives CDR1 LNHDA, CDR2 SQIVND (reference sequence). The CDR3 runs 14 residues.

This rearrangement joins TRBV5-1 to TRBJ2-3; tentative D call: TRBD2 (6 bases). From germline, CDR1 is SGHRS and CDR2 YFSETQ. CDR3 size: 16 residues. The ends were cut back, 0 bases at V and 1 base at J, with 12 bases in the middle. CDR3 bases: TGCGCCAGCAGCTTGGATTTTAGCGGTGGCACAGATACGCAGTATTTT. Amino acid sequence: CASSLDFSGGTDTQYF.

V and J are TRBV7-2 and TRBJ2-3; 7 nucleotides match TRBD1. There are 16 residues in the CDR3. CDR1 and CDR2 from the germline V gene are SGHTA and FQGNSA. Trimming at V came to 4 bases and at J to 1 base, leaving 8 bases not matched to a gene. CDR3 nucleotides: TGTGCCAGCAGCTACTTGACAGGGCCTGGCACAGATACGCAGTATTTT. It specifies CASSYLTGPGTDTQYF.

Written as DNA, the CDR3 is TGTGCCAGTTGTACCTGGGGGGTCGACACTGAAGCTTTCTTT. It is translated as CASCTWGVDTEAFF. The gene calls are TRBV12-3 or TRBV12-4 and TRBJ1-1, with D perhaps TRBD1 (5 bases). This CDR3 spans 14 amino acids. Deletions cut 9 bases from V and 3 bases from J, with 17 bases between.

The rearrangement links TRBV7-9 to TRBJ1-1; 7 bases fit TRBD1. The J segment lost 4 bases and the V segment lost 4 bases, leaving 6 bases of the junction unmatched. Germline values: CDR1 SEHNR, CDR2 FQNEAQ (reference sequence). The CDR3 consists of 14 residues. The CDR3: CASSSRGGVTEAFF. CDR3 bases: TGTGCCAGCAGCTCCAGGGGGGGCGTCACTGAAGCTTTCTTT.

This clonotype turned up a few times. V is TRBV24-1 and J is TRBJ2-2; the match to TRBD1 covers 8 bases. Trimming at V came to 2 bases and at J to 2 bases, leaving 3 bases not matched to a gene. The CDR3 spans 16 residues. CDR1 and CDR2 from the germline V gene are KGHDR and SFDVKD. Written as DNA, the CDR3 is TGTGCCACCAGTGATTGGACAGGGAGTAACACCGGGGAGCTGTTTTTT. Translated: CATSDWTGSNTGELFF.

This clonotype was seen a handful of times. V is TRBV6-5 and J is TRBJ2-7; TRBD1 matches at 8 bases. V lost 6 bases and J lost 2; bases outside the gene matches: 9. CDR3 length: 15 residues. CDR1 and CDR2 (germline): MNHEY, SVGAGI. The CDR3 sequence: CASSQGQGWTYEQYF. CDR3 coding DNA: TGTGCCAGCAGCCAAGGACAGGGTTGGACCTACGAGCAGTACTTC.

This clonotype has more than one count but fewer than ten. The genes are TRBV20-1 and TRBJ2-5; D may match TRBD1 or TRBD2 (5 bases each). The CDR3 covers 12 residues. Trimming took 5 bases from V and 5 from J, leaving 12 bases between them. The germline V gene encodes CDR1 DFQATT and CDR2 SNEGSKA (reference sequence). The CDR3 bases are TGCAGTGCTGTTCTAGCAGGGGAGACCCAGTACTTC. As protein: CSAVLAGETQYF.

The chain combines TRBV6-2 or TRBV6-3 with TRBJ2-6, with D perhaps TRBD1 (5 bases). Looked up from germline, CDR1 is MNHEY and CDR2 is SVGEGT. Trimming pared 6 bases from V and 4 bases from J, leaving 7 bases between. CDR3 length: 13 amino acids. The CDR3 DNA is TGTGCCAGCAGGGGGCAGGGGGCCAACGTCCTGACTTTC. Protein product: CASRGQGANVLTF.

The chain employs TRBV12-3 or TRBV12-4 and TRBJ2-3; D ambiguous. Deletions cut 6 bases from V and 2 bases from J, with 12 bases between. This CDR3 spans 14 amino acids. Here the CDR3 reads CASSLFFHTDTQYF. The CDR3 DNA reads TGTGCCAGCAGCCTTTTTTTCCACACAGATACGCAGTATTTT.

The rearrangement uses TRBV5-1 and TRBJ1-2, with D possibly matching TRBD1 (5 bases). The V end was cut by 7 bases, the J end by 5 bases, with 15 bases between. The CDR3 loop spans 13 amino acids. CDR1 and CDR2 from the germline V gene are SGHRS and YFSETQ. CDR3 loop: CASGEGTLYGYTF. DNA for the CDR3: TGCGCCAGCGGGGAAGGGACGTTGTATGGCTACACCTTC.

The chain links TRBV12-3 or TRBV12-4 to TRBJ2-3; 13 bases align to TRBD2. CDR3 size: 18 residues. V dropped 3 bases and J dropped 5; count of bases not matched to a gene: 11. CDR3 residues: CASSLGVRLAGGIDTQYF. DNA for the CDR3: TGTGCCAGCAGTTTGGGAGTTAGACTAGCGGGAGGTATAGATACGCAGTATTTT.

This clonotype was seen a handful of times. V is TRBV4-3 and J is TRBJ2-2; D uncertain. Germline V gene data show CDR1 as LGHNA and CDR2 as YSLEER. Trimming took off 0 bases at V and 8 bases at J, with 13 bases between the two ends. This CDR3 comprises 15 residues. CDR3 residues: CASSQELGNWGELFF. For the CDR3, the DNA is TGCGCCAGCAGCCAAGAATTGGGCAACTGGGGGGAGCTGTTTTTT.

The gene calls are TRBV5-1 and TRBJ2-2; TRBD1 matches at 8 bases. Germline trimming cut 4 bases from V and 3 bases from J; bases unmatched to any gene: 5. In germline, CDR1 is SGHRS, CDR2 YFSETQ. The CDR3 is 15 amino acids. DNA of the CDR3: TGCGCCAGCAGCGAGGACAGGGTGGACACCGGGGAGCTGTTTTTT. Protein: CASSEDRVDTGELFF.

The chain's CDR3 is CASSVNPGASYEQYF. The CDR3 region has the DNA TGTGCCAGCAGCGTAAATCCAGGGGCCAGCTACGAGCAGTACTTC. The genes are TRBV9 and TRBJ2-7; D is perhaps TRBD1 (6 bases). Looked up from germline, CDR1 is SGDLS and CDR2 is YYNGEE. This CDR3 has 15 residues. Between the trimmed V and J ends, which lost 1 base and 3 bases, there was a span of 14 bases.

V and J are TRBV7-2 and TRBJ2-3; TRBD2 is a possible D gene (6 bases). CDR3 length: 15 residues. V was clipped by 0 bases and J by 7 bases, with 14 bases between them. CDR1 and CDR2 from the germline V gene are SGHTA and FQGNSA. This chain's CDR3 is CASSLASGLHHTQYF. CDR3 in DNA: TGTGCCAGCAGCTTAGCGTCGGGACTCCACCATACGCAGTATTTT.

This clonotype was counted only a few times. The V call is TRBV5-1, the J call TRBJ2-3; D gene ambiguous. The CDR3 contains 14 residues. CDR1 is SGHRS, CDR2 YFSETQ, per germline. V shed 4 bases and J shed 7 bases, with 16 bases lying between them. The CDR3 DNA is TGCGCCAGCAGCCCGAGGCCAAGGGTCCATACGCAGTATTTT. This translates into CASSPRPRVHTQYF.

The chain recombines TRBV7-2 with TRBJ1-1, with 7 bases lining up with TRBD1. Unmatched junction bases numbered 11, after V lost 7 bases and J lost 3 bases. The CDR3 is 15 residues long. Germline V gene lookup returns CDR1 SGHTA and CDR2 FQGNSA. CDR3 loop: CASTIVAGGDTEAFF. Written as DNA, the CDR3 is TGTGCCAGCACCATAGTGGCAGGGGGGGACACTGAAGCTTTCTTT. Drawing the rest from reference TRBV7-2 and TRBJ1-1, the complete variable domain is GAGVSQSPSNKVTEKGKDVELRCDPISGHTALYWYRQSLGQGLEFLIYFQGNSAPDKSGLPSDRFSAERTGGSVSTLTIQRTQQEDSAVYLCASTIVAGGDTEAFFGQGTRLTVV.

The chain employs TRBV19 and TRBJ2-1, with 7 nucleotides matching TRBD1. The ends lost 7 bases at V and 9 bases at J; junction bases unmatched: 6. This CDR3 has 12 residues. Germline CDR1 reads LNHDA; CDR2 reads SQIVND (reference sequence). CDR3 in amino acids: CASTQGLSEQFF. The CDR3 region has the DNA TGTGCCAGTACACAGGGGCTGAGTGAGCAGTTCTTC.